This T cell receptor beta chain was documented in a study of T cells in Graves' hyperthyroidism and ophthalmopathy. As regards this clonotype: Its antigen is currently unknown.

The CDR3 regions of TCR beta were amplified from RNA transcripts. First-round RT-PCR targeting the TCR CDR3 was performed with the HTBI primer set. TCRdb independently ran MiXCR on the multiplex PCR reads; one entry per CDR3 protein. This table has 410,000 or so distinct CDR3 sequences, roughly 14% appearing once. This CDR3 region has 14 residues. Germline values: CDR1 MDHEN, CDR2 SYDVKM. The ends lost 11 bases at V and 4 bases at J; junction bases unmatched: 10. General study results and limits: The model identified upcoming ophthalmopathy a median approximately seven months ahead of onset.

The V call is TRBV28, the J call TRBJ2-7; 11 nucleotides agree with TRBD2. Material for sequencing was blood. The TCR sequence derives from a young man with Graves' ophthalmopathy. CDR3 sequence reads: CAWGSGRASYEQYF. DNA of the CDR3: TGTGCCTGGGGTAGCGGGAGGGCCTCTTACGAGCAGTACTTC.